This T cell receptor beta chain was sequenced during a study of blood T cell repertoires in COVID-19. Study-level information: Italy, Spain and the United States were the sources of the convalescent and acute COVID-19 samples. Sources were T cells, B-cell-depleted T cells, or PBMCs; the material itself was cDNA or gDNA.

The junction had 1 base not matched to a gene; V was cut back by 2 bases and J by 0 bases. Germline CDR1 and CDR2: SGHRS and YFSETQ. This CDR3 contains 14 residues. This clone has more than one count but fewer than ten. Per the original methods: Reference gene primer amplification gave nucleated cell count estimates. Method: immunoSEQ multiplex PCR; TCRdb's copy keeps in-frame clones and lacks some. V and J calls and clone size are copied from that table; D and trimming were computed from the DNA. Seen here are about 200,000 clones, approximately 79% observed once, and the top ten hold approximately 5.4%.

V usage is TRBV5-1 and J usage is TRBJ1-1, with 7 bases aligning to TRBD1. The clonotype comes from a human donor in a cohort sampled during active COVID-19. Sequences were obtained from peripheral blood. CDR3: CASSFQGVNTEAFF. CDR3 nucleotides: TGCGCCAGCAGCTTCCAGGGGGTGAACACTGAAGCTTTCTTT.